This is a list of T cell receptor beta chains from one sample in a study of shared clonotypes between healthy human individuals. Sequenced by immunoSEQ multiplex PCR; TCRdb stores in-frame clones only, minus some. The table lists some 980,000 clones, about three quarters of them singletons, with roughly 1.5% in the top ten. The sequencing input was memory CD4+ T cells sorted from blood. Every receptor here comes from a young man in good health. The CDR3 runs from the conserved cysteine through the conserved F or W. Each record gives: CDR3 length, V gene, J gene, clone size, D gene, CDR3 protein, CDR3 DNA. A D gene is named only where the DNA matches it firmly. Not every row has a clone size; where given, it reads once, few, many or a size class.

>14|TRBV10-1|TRBJ1-2|.|.
CASSTTEGSAGYTF
TGCGCCAGCAGTACCACAGAAGGTAGCGCTGGCTACACCTTC
>13|TRBV7-2|TRBJ2-4|.|.
CASSLGYGNIQYF
TGTGCCAGCAGCCTCGGTTATGGAAACATTCAGTACTTC
>15|TRBV7-7|TRBJ2-1|.|.
CASSLSPAAYNEQFF
TGTGCTAGCAGCTTAAGCCCCGCGGCCTACAATGAGCAGTTCTTC
>15|TRBV11-2|TRBJ2-5|few|.
CASSLAPTGVETQYF
TGTGCCAGCAGCTTAGCCCCAACGGGTGTGGAGACCCAGTACTTC
>13|TRBV5-4|TRBJ2-5|few|TRBD2
CASSLGLAPNQYF
TGTGCCAGCAGCTTGGGACTAGCGCCAAACCAGTACTTC
>14|TRBV28|TRBJ1-2|once|.
CASYTPTGTYGYTF
TGTGCCAGCTACACACCAACAGGGACCTATGGCTACACCTTC
>16|TRBV6-1|TRBJ2-7|.|.
CASSEGGGHLAYEQYF
TGTGCCAGCAGTGAAGGGGGGGGACACCTAGCCTACGAGCAGTACTTC
>11|TRBV2|TRBJ1-1|.|.
CASSEWSEAFF
TGTGCCAGCAGTGAATGGTCTGAAGCTTTCTTT
>14|TRBV6-1|TRBJ1-4|.|.
CASSKGEGSEKLFF
TGTGCCAGCAGTAAAGGGGAGGGGAGCGAAAAACTGTTTTTT
>13|TRBV11-3|TRBJ2-3|.|.
CASSLEGADTQYF
TGTGCCAGCAGCTTGGAGGGGGCAGATACGCAGTATTTT
>16|TRBV7-9|TRBJ1-3|.|TRBD1
CASSSPGQVSGNTIYF
TGTGCCAGCAGCTCCCCCGGACAGGTCTCTGGAAACACCATATATTTT
>17|TRBV7-2|TRBJ1-5|.|TRBD1
CASSSGQGYRGNQPQHF
TGTGCCAGCAGCTCTGGACAGGGCTATAGAGGCAATCAGCCCCAGCATTTT
>16|TRBV6-1|TRBJ2-2|.|TRBD2
CASSVFSGANTGELFF
TGTGCCAGCAGTGTATTTAGCGGGGCGAACACCGGGGAGCTGTTTTTT
>12|TRBV6-1|TRBJ1-1|.|.
CASITGVAEAFF
TGTGCCAGTATAACGGGGGTCGCTGAAGCTTTCTTT
>16|TRBV27|TRBJ2-2|.|TRBD2
CASSLGLAGRKGELFF
TGTGCCAGCAGTTTGGGACTAGCGGGAAGAAAGGGGGAGCTGTTTTTT
>13|TRBV28|TRBJ2-7|.|.
CASSPGRGHEQYF
TGTGCCAGCAGTCCCGGTCGGGGGCACGAGCAGTACTTC
>12|TRBV14|TRBJ2-5|few|.
CASSQDRGTQYF
TGTGCCAGCAGCCAAGATCGGGGGACCCAGTACTTC
>17|TRBV11-2|TRBJ2-2|.|TRBD1
CASSAYAGQGDTGELFF
TGTGCCAGCAGCGCGTATGCGGGACAGGGGGACACCGGGGAGCTGTTTTTT
>17|TRBV7-9|TRBJ2-7|.|.
CASSHTQGSGPSYEQYF
TGTGCCAGCAGCCATACCCAGGGGAGCGGGCCAAGCTACGAGCAGTACTTC
>15|TRBV10-2|TRBJ2-2|once|.
CASSEDRLFTGELFF
TGCGCCAGCAGTGAGGACAGGTTATTTACCGGGGAGCTGTTTTTT
>20|TRBV27|TRBJ1-6|.|.
CASSPTPGSPMSSYNSPLHF
TGTGCCAGCAGCCCAACCCCGGGGAGTCCTATGAGCTCCTATAATTCACCCCTCCACTTT
>13|TRBV18|TRBJ2-5|.|.
CASSRGGEETQYF
TGTGCCAGCTCACGGGGAGGTGAAGAGACCCAGTACTTC
>14|TRBV7-2|TRBJ1-6|.|.
CASSHRDRNSPLHF
TGTGCCAGCAGCCACCGGGACCGAAATTCACCCCTCCACTTT
>15|TRBV6-5|TRBJ1-2|.|TRBD1
CASSAPGQGNYGYTF
TGTGCCAGCAGTGCCCCGGGACAGGGGAACTATGGCTACACCTTC
>13|TRBV6-5|TRBJ1-2|many|TRBD1
CASTGGTLYGYTF
TGTGCCTCGACAGGGGGAACTCTTTATGGCTACACCTTC
>13|TRBV7-9|TRBJ2-5|.|.
CASSRSGPETQYF
TGTGCCAGCAGCCGATCAGGGCCGGAGACCCAGTACTTC
>12|TRBV2|TRBJ2-7|.|.
CASTKASYEQYF
TGTGCCAGCACGAAGGCCTCCTACGAGCAGTACTTC
>15|TRBV4-3|TRBJ2-7|once|.
CASSLRISGPWVQYF
TGCGCCAGCAGCTTAAGGATCTCCGGCCCCTGGGTGCAGTACTTC
>14|TRBV5-1|TRBJ1-4|.|.
CASSLGQRNEKLFF
TGCGCCAGCAGCTTGGGACAGAGGAATGAAAAACTGTTTTTT
>16|TRBV7-2|TRBJ2-7|.|.
CASSSPFGGLSDEQYF
TGTGCCAGCAGCTCCCCCTTTGGGGGCCTTTCTGACGAGCAGTACTTC
>14|TRBV5-4|TRBJ1-1|few|.
CASSLPGRLTEAFF
TGTGCCAGCAGCTTACCGGGTAGGCTCACTGAAGCTTTCTTT
>19|TRBV19|TRBJ1-6|.|.
CASSIQRQIASSYNSPLHF
TGTGCCAGTAGTATCCAAAGACAGATTGCGAGCTCCTATAATTCACCCCTCCACTTT
>14|TRBV11-2|TRBJ2-3|.|.
CASSLGIVTDTQYF
TGTGCCAGCAGCTTAGGCATAGTAACAGATACGCAGTATTTT
>14|TRBV5-1|TRBJ2-3|.|.
CASSPSGSGDTQYF
TGCGCCAGCAGCCCGTCCGGTTCCGGAGATACGCAGTATTTT
>15|TRBV5-6|TRBJ2-3|.|.
CASSLGPASTDTQYF
TGTGCCAGCAGCTTGGGACCGGCCAGCACAGATACGCAGTATTTT
>18|TRBV7-8|TRBJ1-5|.|.
CASSLSGLVGGSNQPQHF
TGTGCCAGCAGCTTAAGCGGGTTAGTGGGCGGGAGCAATCAGCCCCAGCATTTT